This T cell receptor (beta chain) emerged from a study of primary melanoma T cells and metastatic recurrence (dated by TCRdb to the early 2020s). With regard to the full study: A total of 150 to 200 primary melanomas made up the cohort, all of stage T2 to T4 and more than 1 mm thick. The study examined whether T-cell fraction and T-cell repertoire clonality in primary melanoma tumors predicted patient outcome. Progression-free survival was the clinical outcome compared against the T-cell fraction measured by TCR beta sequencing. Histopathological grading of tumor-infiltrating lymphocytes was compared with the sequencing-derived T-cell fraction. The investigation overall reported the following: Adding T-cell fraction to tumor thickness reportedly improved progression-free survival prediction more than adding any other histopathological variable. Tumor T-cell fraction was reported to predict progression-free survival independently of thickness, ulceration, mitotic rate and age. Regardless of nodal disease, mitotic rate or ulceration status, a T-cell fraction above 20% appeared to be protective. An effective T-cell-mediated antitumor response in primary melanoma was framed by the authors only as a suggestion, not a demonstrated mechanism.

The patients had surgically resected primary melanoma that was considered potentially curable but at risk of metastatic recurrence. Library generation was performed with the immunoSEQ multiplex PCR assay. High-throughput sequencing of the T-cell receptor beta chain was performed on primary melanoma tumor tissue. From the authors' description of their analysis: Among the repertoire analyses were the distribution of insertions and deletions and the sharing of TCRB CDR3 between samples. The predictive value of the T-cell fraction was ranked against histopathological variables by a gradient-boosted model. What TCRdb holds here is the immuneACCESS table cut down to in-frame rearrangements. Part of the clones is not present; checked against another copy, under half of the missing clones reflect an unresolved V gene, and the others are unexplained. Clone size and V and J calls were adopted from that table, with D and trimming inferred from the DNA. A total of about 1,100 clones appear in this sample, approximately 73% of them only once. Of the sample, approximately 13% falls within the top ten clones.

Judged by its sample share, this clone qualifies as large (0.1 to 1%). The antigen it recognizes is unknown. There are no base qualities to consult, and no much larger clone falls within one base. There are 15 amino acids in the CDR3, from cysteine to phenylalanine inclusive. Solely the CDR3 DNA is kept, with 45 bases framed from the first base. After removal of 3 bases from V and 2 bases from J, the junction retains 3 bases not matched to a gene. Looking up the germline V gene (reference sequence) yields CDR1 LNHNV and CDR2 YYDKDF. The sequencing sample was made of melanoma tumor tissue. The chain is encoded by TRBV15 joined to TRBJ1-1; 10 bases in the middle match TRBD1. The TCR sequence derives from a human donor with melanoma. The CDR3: CATSSRDRGNTEAFF. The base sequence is TGTGCCACCAGCAGCCGGGACAGGGGTAACACTGAAGCTTTCTTT.